Presented here are 11 T cell receptor beta chains from one specimen sequenced in a study of T-cell reconstitution after alpha-beta-depleted transplantation in children. Preparation of the TCRbeta library involved a method that used unique molecular identifiers. A single record per CDR3 protein comes from TCRdb applying MiXCR to the PCR reads. The data contain just under 550,000 distinct CDR3 sequences, approximately 20% of them singletons. This specimen consisted of PBMCs from the stem cell graft donor, obtained from the stem cell graft. The receptors originated from a human donor who donated a stem cell graft to a child with acute lymphoblastic leukemia.

In this sample, this clonotype turned up a few times. This chain connects TRBV5-1 to TRBJ2-7, with D possibly TRBD1 on 6 matching bases. Germline V gene data show CDR1 as SGHRS and CDR2 as YFSETQ. The CDR3 length is 15 residues. V lost 4 bases, J lost 3 bases, and 17 bases lay in between. CDR3 region: CASSPTGGGLYEQYF. The CDR3 DNA reads as TGCGCCAGCAGCCCGACTGGGGGCGGACTCTACGAGCAGTACTTC.

Details on this clonotype: A read error may explain this, as a much larger clone is one base away. V is TRBV9 and J is TRBJ2-7, with D possibly TRBD2 on 6 matching bases. The CDR3 runs to 14 residues. The germline V gene has CDR1 SGDLS and CDR2 YYNGEE. The V end lost 4 bases, the J end lost 0 bases, and 11 bases lay between the germline ends. As DNA, the CDR3 is TGTGCCAGCAGCATAGGGGACTCCTCCTACGAGCAGTACTTC. This sequence encodes CASSIGDSSYEQYF.

This clonotype was seen repeatedly, ten times or more. The rearrangement uses TRBV5-1 and TRBJ2-5; D not resolved. Trimming left V 1 base short and J 5 bases short, with 6 bases between. There are 12 residues in the CDR3. Germline-derived CDR1 and CDR2 are SGHRS and YFSETQ. Written as DNA, the CDR3 is TGCGCCAGCAGCTTGTATAGGGAGACCCAGTACTTC. Protein: CASSLYRETQYF.

Remarks on this clonotype: The junction does not match germline at one end; this may be a read error. The chain couples TRBV6-1 to TRBJ2-5, with D maybe TRBD2 (5 bases). This CDR3 contains 18 residues. Germline CDR1 MNHNS, CDR2 SASEGT. The CDR3 protein is CASSHGPPATRPQEAQYF. CDR3 in DNA: TGTGCCAGCAGCCATGGCCCCCCGGCCACTAGACCCCAAGAGGCCCAGTACTTC.

The chain couples TRBV5-1 to TRBJ2-7; tentatively, D is TRBD2 (6 bases). V lost 4 bases and J lost 3, with 20 bases in between. Germline-derived CDR1 and CDR2 are SGHRS and YFSETQ. The CDR3 is 16 amino acids. This chain's CDR3 is CASSDQLAPIFYEQYF. For the CDR3, the DNA is TGCGCCAGCAGCGACCAACTAGCTCCAATATTCTACGAGCAGTACTTC. Full variable domain (missing parts from reference TRBV5-1 and TRBJ2-7): KAGVTQTPRYLIKTRGQQVTLSCSPISGHRSVSWYQQTPGQGLQFLFEYFSETQRNKGNFPGRFSGRQFSNSRSEMNVSTLELGDSALYLCASSDQLAPIFYEQYFGPGTRLTVT.

At least ten counts were recorded for this clonotype. The rearrangement uses TRBV4-1 and TRBJ2-1, with no clear D. The CDR3 is 12 residues long. The ends were cut back, 1 base at V and 6 bases at J, with 4 bases in the middle. In germline, CDR1 is MGHRA, CDR2 YSYEKL. In nucleotides, the CDR3 is TGCGCCAGCAGCCAAGTCGGCAATGAGCAGTTCTTC. Amino acid sequence: CASSQVGNEQFF.

This clonotype was seen more than once but under ten times. V usage is TRBV20-1 and J usage is TRBJ2-2, with D maybe TRBD2 (5 bases). CDR1 is DFQATT and CDR2 is SNEGSKA in the germline V gene (reference sequence). V lost 0 bases and J lost 4, with 15 bases in between. The CDR3 sequence is 16 residues long. The CDR3 DNA reads TGCAGTGCTAGAGAGTTTAGGGCGGCGGGCACCGGGGAGCTGTTTTTT. Translated, it gives CSAREFRAAGTGELFF.

The CDR3, as DNA: TGTGCCACCAGCAGAGAGCGTACTTCCTACAATGAGCAGTTCTTC. It translates to CATSRERTSYNEQFF. The chain recombines TRBV15 with TRBJ2-1; D not resolved. V lost 0 bases to trimming and J lost 1 base, with 7 bases between them. Germline assignment: CDR1 LNHNV and CDR2 YYDKDF (reference sequence). This CDR3 has 15 amino acids.

This clonotype was seen a few times. V usage is TRBV5-1 and J usage is TRBJ2-1; 8 positions agree with TRBD1. Germline V gives CDR1 SGHRS, CDR2 YFSETQ. CDR3 length: 16 residues. V lost 4 bases to trimming and J lost 7 bases; unmatched junction nucleotides: 13. The CDR3 DNA reads TGCGCCAGCAGCATATGGACAGGGAGGACCAAAAATGAGCAGTTCTTC. This translates into CASSIWTGRTKNEQFF.

The rearrangement joins TRBV5-6 to TRBJ1-2; no reliable D call. This CDR3 comprises 16 residues. Germline V gene sequence: CDR1 SGHDT, CDR2 YYEEEE. V was shortened by 2 bases and J by 5 bases, with 19 bases between the two germline ends. The CDR3 reads CASSFIFGVETYGYTF. DNA of the CDR3: TGTGCCAGCAGCTTCATTTTTGGGGTCGAGACTTATGGCTACACCTTC.

The rearrangement uses TRBV9 and TRBJ1-5, with D perhaps matching TRBD1 (6 bases). The CDR3 length is 15 residues. Trimming took 0 bases from V and 6 from J, leaving 13 bases between them. CDR1 and CDR2 from the germline V gene are SGDLS and YYNGEE. The CDR3 DNA reads as TGTGCCAGCAGCGTAGATGCGGGGGCGTCTCAGCCCCAGCATTTT. Amino acids: CASSVDAGASQPQHF.